One TCR beta chain is described in this entry. Its target is not known. Multiplex PCR with BIOMED2 TRB-A/B primer pools amplified TRB rearrangements. TCRdb passed the multiplex PCR reads through MiXCR, listing each CDR3 protein once. The data hold about 11,000 distinct CDR3 sequences, with 33% observed a single time. This specimen comes from a study of T and B cells in COVID-19 patients. The overall study: The recovered patients had mostly mild to moderate COVID-19 with outpatient management.

TRB was amplified from about 250-500 ng of blood genomic DNA. The germline gives CDR1 LNHDA, CDR2 SQIVND (reference sequence). The CDR3 extends over 18 amino acids. V gave up 8 bases and J gave up 3 bases; unmatched junction bases: 21. Broader study findings: Exclusive to the recovered cohort were approximately 2,500 TCR clusters, 31 of them with low generation probability.

The sequence came from a human donor with active COVID-19. The chain links TRBV19 to TRBJ1-1, with TRBD1 matching 7 bases. The sequenced sample was blood. CDR3 bases: TGTGCCAGTCATCCCGCGGCGACAGGGTATAATGAATACACTGAAGCTTTCTTT. This translates into CASHPAATGYNEYTEAFF. The variable domain in full, with the rest retrieved from reference TRBV19 and TRBJ1-1, is DGGITQSPKYLFRKEGQNVTLSCEQNLNHDAMYWYRQDPGQGLRLIYYSQIVNDFQKGDIAEGYSVSREKKESFPLTVTSAQKNPTAFYLCASHPAATGYNEYTEAFFGQGTRLTVV.